This T cell receptor beta chain was found in a study of blood T cell repertoires in COVID-19. Turning to the study itself: Both acute and convalescent COVID-19 samples were obtained from the United States, Italy and Spain.

The V gene lost 0 bases and the J gene lost 3 bases, with 11 bases spanning the gap. Germline V CDR1 and CDR2: SQVTM, ANQGSEA. The CDR3 has 14 residues. Original methodology: Reference gene primer amplification yielded estimated nucleated cell counts. Repertoires were generated with immunoSEQ multiplex PCR, while TCRdb's copy carries only in-frame clones and drops some. From that table come the V and J calls and clone size; the DNA was used to work out D and trimming. The sample consists of more than 95,000 clones, about nine tenths of them appearing once. The chain has TRBV29-1 and TRBJ2-5; tentatively, D is TRBD1 (5 bases). Sequenced sample: peripheral blood. The TCR comes from a man aged 60 to 69 with acute or convalescent COVID-19. CDR3 residues: CSVEEGMDKETQYF. The CDR3 DNA reads TGCAGCGTTGAAGAGGGCATGGACAAAGAGACCCAGTACTTC.